A single sample is the source of the 22 T cell receptor beta chains below, sequenced in a study of identical twins. TCRdb itself ran the 5' RACE reads through MiXCR, one entry per CDR3 protein. The sample records some 600,000 distinct CDR3 sequences, about 7.1% being singletons. Separately, the same data were catalogued under a study of yellow fever vaccine responses in identical twins.

Sequencing was performed on PBMCs. These receptors were taken from a woman in her late teens or twenties in good health.

The rearrangement links TRBV20-1 to TRBJ2-2; 12 bases match TRBD2. This CDR3 spans 16 amino acids. Germline loops: CDR1 DFQATT, CDR2 SNEGSKA (reference sequence). J lost 8 bases, V lost 3 bases, and 10 bases had no gene match. This CDR3 is CSASIGLAGGQGELFF. DNA for the CDR3: TGCAGTGCTAGCATCGGTCTAGCGGGAGGGCAGGGGGAGCTGTTTTTT.

V usage is TRBV20-1 and J usage is TRBJ2-3; TRBD2 matches at 11 bases. Germline V gives CDR1 DFQATT, CDR2 SNEGSKA (reference sequence). The CDR3 runs 15 residues. With 3 bases clipped from V and 2 bases from J, the junction kept 4 bases outside the gene matches. The CDR3 sequence: CSARTSGAVTDTQYF. CDR3 in DNA: TGCAGTGCTAGGACTAGCGGGGCTGTCACAGATACGCAGTATTTT.

This clonotype has more than one count but fewer than ten. The CDR3 DNA reads as TGTGCCAGCAGCTTAGGGACAACTCAGGACGAGCAGTACTTC. This encodes CASSLGTTQDEQYF. V usage is TRBV7-9 and J usage is TRBJ2-7, with D possibly being TRBD1 (5 bases). The V end lost 1 base, the J end lost 5 bases, and 12 bases lay between the germline ends. The germline CDR1 and CDR2 sequences are SEHNR and FQNEAQ (reference sequence). This CDR3 is 14 amino acids long.

V usage is TRBV20-1 and J usage is TRBJ2-1, with 8 bases lining up with TRBD2. J gave up 5 bases and V 6 bases, and 12 bases lay outside the gene matches. The length of the CDR3 is 15 residues. Germline loops: CDR1 DFQATT, CDR2 SNEGSKA (reference sequence). CDR3 DNA: TGCAGTGCCACCCCCCAGCGGGGGAACGACAATGAGCAGTTCTTC. This sequence encodes CSATPQRGNDNEQFF.

This clonotype has a count of ten or more. The chain combines TRBV15 with TRBJ2-2; TRBD1 aligns across 11 bases. The V and J ends lost 1 base and 6 bases, in that order; junction bases with no gene match: 4. CDR1 is LNHNV and CDR2 is YYDKDF in the germline V gene (reference sequence). The CDR3 consists of 16 residues. This chain's CDR3 is CATSRALGQGAGELFF. CDR3 in DNA: TGTGCCACCAGCAGAGCACTGGGACAGGGGGCCGGGGAGCTGTTTTTT.

This clonotype was seen at least ten times. The chain couples TRBV29-1 to TRBJ1-1; D gene uncertain. V lost 4 bases and J 0 bases, leaving 3 bases between the germline ends. The germline gives CDR1 SQVTM, CDR2 ANQGSEA. The CDR3 sequence is 11 residues long. Here the CDR3 DNA reads TGCAGCGTTGTGATGAACACTGAAGCTTTCTTT. This codes for CSVVMNTEAFF.

The genes are TRBV20-1 and TRBJ1-5, with D tentatively TRBD1 (6 bases). V gave up 3 bases and J gave up 4 bases, with 10 bases separating them. The CDR3 consists of 13 residues. From germline, CDR1 is DFQATT and CDR2 SNEGSKA (reference sequence). CDR3 region: CSASMGQNQPQHF. In nucleotides, the CDR3 is TGCAGTGCTAGTATGGGACAAAATCAGCCCCAGCATTTT.

About this clonotype itself: One end of the junction fails to match germline, which may point to a read error. The chain carries TRBV20-1 and TRBJ2-4; maybe TRBD2 (6 bases). Germline lookup yields CDR1 DFQATT and CDR2 SNEGSKA (reference sequence). The CDR3 contains 17 residues. CDR3 protein: CCAREGRGNLAKNIQYF. The CDR3 DNA reads as TGCTGTGCTAGAGAGGGGCGGGGAAACCTAGCCAAAAACATTCAGTACTTC.

This rearrangement joins TRBV5-1 to TRBJ2-1; D is possibly TRBD1 (5 bases). Germline loops: CDR1 SGHRS, CDR2 YFSETQ. CDR3 size: 16 residues. V was trimmed by 3 bases and J by 2 bases, leaving 15 bases between them. In DNA form, the CDR3 reads TGCGCCAGCAGCTGGGGCCGGCACAGTACCTACAATGAGCAGTTCTTC. Its protein is CASSWGRHSTYNEQFF.

In this sample, this clonotype turned up many times. The V gene is TRBV3-1, the J gene TRBJ2-5; D is ambiguous. The CDR3 covers 12 residues. Germline-derived CDR1 and CDR2 are LGHDT and YNNKEL (reference sequence). Trimming removed 1 base from V and 5 bases from J, with 5 bases in between. The CDR3 bases are TGTGCCAGCAGCCAAGTGAGTGAGACCCAGTACTTC. It codes for CASSQVSETQYF.

This clonotype has at least ten counts. This chain connects TRBV20-1 to TRBJ2-1; 10 nucleotides line up with TRBD2. This CDR3 contains 15 residues. CDR1 and CDR2 (germline): DFQATT, SNEGSKA (reference sequence). J lost 0 bases, V lost 5 bases, and 4 bases had no gene match. The CDR3 here is CSALSGGSSYNEQFF. The CDR3 DNA follows: TGCAGTGCTCTTAGCGGGGGGAGCTCCTACAATGAGCAGTTCTTC.

This clonotype appeared a few times. The CDR3 here is CASSIWRPSGNTIYF. CDR3 bases: TGTGCCAGTAGTATATGGAGACCCTCTGGAAACACCATATATTTT. The rearrangement uses TRBV19 and TRBJ1-3; no firm D call. The CDR3 loop spans 15 amino acids. The V and J ends lost 2 bases and 0 bases respectively, with 8 bases between them. Germline CDR1 LNHDA, CDR2 SQIVND (reference sequence).

The genes are TRBV28 and TRBJ1-2; 8 nucleotides align to TRBD1. J gave up 8 bases and V 6 bases, and 23 bases lay outside the gene matches. The V gene's germline CDR1 is MDHEN and CDR2 SYDVKM. CDR3 size: 18 residues. CDR3 bases: TGTGCCAGCAGCCGACCCCCCCACGGGCCAGGGGGCTTGGACGGCTACACCTTC. Encoded protein: CASSRPPHGPGGLDGYTF.

This clonotype was seen ten or more times. The chain is built from TRBV5-1 and TRBJ2-3; 8 nucleotides agree with TRBD1. The CDR3 extends over 17 amino acids. The trim removed 1 base at V and 1 base at J, leaving 8 bases unmatched. Germline V gene data show CDR1 as SGHRS and CDR2 as YFSETQ. CDR3 DNA sequence: TGCGCCAGCAGCTTGCTCGGGACAGGATGGGGCACAGATACGCAGTATTTT. It encodes CASSLLGTGWGTDTQYF.

As to this clonotype: One base away lies a much larger clone, so this may be a sequencing read error. Written as DNA, the CDR3 is TGCAGCGTTGTTCAGGGGGGAGTCTATCGGACTTTCTTT. This translates into CSVVQGGVYRTFF. The chain combines TRBV29-1 with TRBJ1-1; 7 bases map to TRBD1. This CDR3 region has 13 residues. Germline V lookup: CDR1 SQVTM, CDR2 ANQGSEA. V was clipped by 4 bases and J by 12 bases; unmatched bases: 14.

There are many counts of this clonotype. CDR3 residues: CSASTGLAGRWNEQFF. For the CDR3, the DNA is TGCAGTGCTAGTACGGGACTAGCGGGGCGTTGGAATGAGCAGTTCTTC. The chain has TRBV20-1 and TRBJ2-1, with 13 bases identical to TRBD2. CDR3 length equals 16 residues. Trimming cost V 3 bases and J 7 bases; bases outside gene matches: 9. Per germline, CDR1 DFQATT and CDR2 SNEGSKA (reference sequence).

This clonotype occurred many times. The rearrangement uses TRBV6-6 and TRBJ1-5, with D tentatively TRBD1 (6 bases). The germline V and J ends were trimmed by 6 bases and 5 bases, with 11 bases remaining between them. The CDR3 covers 13 residues. Germline CDR1 is MNHNY and CDR2 is SVGAGI (reference sequence). The CDR3 reads CASSRGGHQPQHF. The CDR3 nucleotides read TGTGCCAGCAGCCGCGGGGGCCATCAGCCCCAGCATTTT.

This clonotype turned up a few times. The V and J genes are TRBV7-6 and TRBJ2-1; 8 nucleotides match TRBD2. V gave up 2 bases and J gave up 8 bases; unmatched junction bases: 2. CDR1 and CDR2 (germline): SGHVS, FNYEAQ. This CDR3 has 13 amino acids. The CDR3 loop is CASSLRGGHEQFF. CDR3 nucleotides: TGTGCCAGCAGCTTACGGGGGGGACATGAGCAGTTCTTC.

This clonotype was seen at least ten times. The chain joins TRBV12-3 or TRBV12-4 to TRBJ2-2; D might be TRBD1 or TRBD2, each matching 5 bases. CDR3 size: 14 residues. Trimming shortened V by 7 bases and J by 5 bases, and 14 bases separated the two germline ends. CDR3 in amino acids: CASTQVGETGELFF. DNA of the CDR3: TGTGCCAGCACTCAGGTGGGGGAGACCGGGGAGCTGTTTTTT.

This chain links TRBV5-1 with TRBJ1-2; D remains ambiguous. The CDR3 runs to 13 residues. In germline, CDR1 is SGHRS, CDR2 YFSETQ. Deletions cut 2 bases from V and 3 bases from J, with 8 bases between. The CDR3 is CASSLETDYGYTF. The CDR3 DNA sequence: TGCGCCAGCAGCTTAGAGACTGACTATGGCTACACCTTC.

V usage is TRBV2 and J usage is TRBJ2-3; D is unclear. This CDR3 comprises 13 residues. Germline V CDR1 and CDR2: SNHLY, FYNNEI. Trimming cost V 6 bases and J 4 bases, with 11 bases left between them. In nucleotides, the CDR3 is TGTGCCAGCAGGGCCCGGGTGGCAGATACGCAGTATTTT. Its protein product is CASRARVADTQYF. The variable domain in full, completed from reference TRBV2 and TRBJ2-3, reads EPEVTQTPSHQVTQMGQEVILRCVPISNHLYFYWYRQILGQKVEFLVSFYNNEISEKSEIFDDQFSVERPDGSNFTLKIRSTKLEDSAMYFCASRARVADTQYFGPGTRLTVL.

This clonotype was counted a few times. The chain employs TRBV20-1 and TRBJ2-1; 9 nucleotides match TRBD1. CDR1 is DFQATT, CDR2 SNEGSKA, per germline (reference sequence). After removal of 8 bases from V and 9 bases from J, the junction contained 14 bases not matched to a gene. This CDR3 contains 14 residues. The CDR3 DNA is TGCAGTATCTCCGGGACAGGGCGCTTCGGTGAGCAGTTCTTC. Encoded protein: CSISGTGRFGEQFF.